These 2 T cell receptor beta chains share one sample of origin, sequenced in a study of T cells in Graves' hyperthyroidism and ophthalmopathy (dated by TCRdb to between 2017 and 2020). Libraries were built with multiplex PCR. The reads were generated on an Illumina HiSeq 2000. TCR beta CDR3 regions were amplified from RNA transcripts. The TCR CDR3 was subjected to a first round of RT-PCR using the HTBI primer set and the Qiagen OneStep RT-PCR kit. Clones were called with MiXCR by TCRdb after fastp trimmed the public reads at Q25, and only in-frame beta chains were retained. Records with the same CDR3 protein are collapsed into one entry carrying the most frequent genes and DNA. This sample gives roughly 840,000 distinct CDR3 sequences in total; roughly 40% of them show up just once. Clones ranked in the top ten supply approximately 8.7% of the sample. The sequenced sample was blood. The receptors were gathered from a man aged 18 to 29 with Graves' hyperthyroidism.

The rearrangement uses TRBV11-1 and TRBJ1-3; tentative D call: TRBD1 (5 bases). CDR3 length: 16 residues. From germline, CDR1 is SGHAT and CDR2 FQDESV (reference sequence). Trimming shortened V by 2 bases and J by 8 bases, and 19 bases separated the two germline ends. In nucleotides, the CDR3 is TGTGCCAGCAGCTTATATCTTGGGACGCTGGGAGACACCATATATTTT. Translation gives CASSLYLGTLGDTIYF.

DNA for the CDR3: TGTGCCAGCGTTGGTGAAGCCGGGGAGCTGTTTTTT. Its protein product is CASVGEAGELFF. The chain combines TRBV2 with TRBJ2-2; D call uncertain. Deletions cut 8 bases from V and 6 bases from J, with 10 bases between. The length of the CDR3 is 12 residues. Germline assignment: CDR1 SNHLY and CDR2 FYNNEI.